Below, 17 T cell receptor beta chains from the same sample are listed, as sequenced in a study of blood T cell repertoires in COVID-19. Here immunoSEQ multiplex PCR was the method, and the copy in TCRdb shows in-frame clones only, minus some. The table includes some 190,000 clones, about 90% detected once. The sequenced sample consisted of peripheral blood. The receptors were sampled from a young man with active or convalescent COVID-19.

The gene calls are TRBV5-5 and TRBJ2-1; TRBD2 aligns across 10 bases. Trimming removed 2 bases from V and 6 bases from J; junction bases left unmatched: 8. Per the germline V gene, CDR1 is SGHKS and CDR2 is YYEKEE (reference sequence). The CDR3 extends over 16 amino acids. The CDR3 loop reads CASSLYGTSVSNEQFF. DNA for the CDR3: TGTGCCAGCAGCTTATATGGGACTAGCGTCTCCAATGAGCAGTTCTTC.

The genes are TRBV4-3 and TRBJ2-1; TRBD2 might be the D (6 bases). Germline assignment: CDR1 LGHNA and CDR2 YSLEER. V lost 0 bases and J lost 7, with 19 bases in between. The CDR3 loop spans 17 amino acids. Here the CDR3 reads CASSQDLGTGFTNEQFF. The CDR3 DNA follows: TGCGCCAGCAGCCAAGATCTGGGGACTGGGTTTACAAATGAGCAGTTCTTC.

The rearrangement links TRBV6-5 to TRBJ2-7, with 10 positions matching TRBD1. V lost 5 bases, J lost 0 bases, and 4 bases stayed unmatched. Germline values: CDR1 MNHEY, CDR2 SVGAGI. There are 15 residues in the CDR3. CDR3 in amino acids: CASSRRTGGSYEQYF. CDR3 in DNA: TGTGCCAGCAGTAGACGGACAGGGGGCTCCTACGAGCAGTACTTC.

This rearrangement joins TRBV9 to TRBJ2-2; 10 nucleotides agree with TRBD2. Germline V gene lookup returns CDR1 SGDLS and CDR2 YYNGEE. The junction had 12 bases not matched to a gene; V was cut back by 4 bases and J by 6 bases. The CDR3 covers 17 residues. The CDR3 here is CASSSFPSGSRAGELFF. For the CDR3, the DNA is TGTGCCAGCAGCTCCTTTCCTAGCGGGAGTCGTGCCGGGGAGCTGTTTTTT. The whole variable domain, filled in from reference TRBV9 and TRBJ2-2, reads DSGVTQTPKHLITATGQRVTLRCSPRSGDLSVYWYQQSLDQGLQFLIQYYNGEERAKGNILERFSAQQFPDLHSELNLSSLELGDSALYFCASSSFPSGSRAGELFFGEGSRLTVL.

V and J are TRBV5-1 and TRBJ1-4; D is perhaps TRBD1 (5 bases). CDR3 length: 14 amino acids. Germline CDR1 SGHRS, CDR2 YFSETQ. V lost 4 bases and J 2 bases, leaving 9 bases between the germline ends. The CDR3 bases are TGCGCCAGCAGCCCCGGGGGGACTAATGAAAAACTGTTTTTT. As protein: CASSPGGTNEKLFF. The entire variable domain, with the rest obtained from reference TRBV5-1 and TRBJ1-4, is as follows: KAGVTQTPRYLIKTRGQQVTLSCSPISGHRSVSWYQQTPGQGLQFLFEYFSETQRNKGNFPGRFSGRQFSNSRSEMNVSTLELGDSALYLCASSPGGTNEKLFFGSGTQLSVL.

V and J are TRBV6-5 and TRBJ1-6; D uncertain. CDR3 length: 15 residues. CDR1 is MNHEY and CDR2 is SVGAGI in the germline V gene. V dropped 0 bases and J dropped 3 bases, with 6 bases sitting between them. The CDR3 DNA is TGTGCCAGCAGTTACTCACCAGACTATAATTCACCCCTCCACTTT. Its protein is CASSYSPDYNSPLHF.

This clone showed up just a few times. The chain has TRBV7-9 and TRBJ2-1; no clear D. Trimming stripped 0 bases from V and 2 bases from J, with 5 bases between. Looked up from germline, CDR1 is SEHNR and CDR2 is FQNEAQ (reference sequence). The CDR3 has 14 amino acids. CDR3 in DNA: TGTGCCAGCAGCTTAGCGGAGCCCTACAATGAGCAGTTCTTC. It encodes CASSLAEPYNEQFF. The full variable domain, rest sourced from reference TRBV7-9 and TRBJ2-1, is DTGVSQNPRHKITKRGQNVTFRCDPISEHNRLYWYRQTLGQGPEFLTYFQNEAQLEKSRLLSDRFSAERPKGSFSTLEIQRTEQGDSAMYLCASSLAEPYNEQFFGPGTRLTVL.

This clone was seen only a few times. The chain uses TRBV6-5 and TRBJ1-5; TRBD1 matches at 9 bases. Germline V lookup: CDR1 MNHEY, CDR2 SVGAGI. There are 15 residues in the CDR3. After removal of 6 bases from V and 7 bases from J, the junction contained 10 bases not matched to a gene. The DNA for the CDR3 is TGTGCCAGCAGGCCTACAGGGGGCAAAGGGCAGCCCCAGCATTTT. Translating it yields CASRPTGGKGQPQHF.

V usage is TRBV5-1 and J usage is TRBJ2-5; D is undetermined. Deletions cut 4 bases from V and 2 bases from J, with 3 bases between. The CDR3 is made up of 11 amino acids. Germline CDR1 reads SGHRS; CDR2 reads YFSETQ. The CDR3 protein is CASSTQETQYF. The CDR3, as DNA: TGCGCCAGCAGCACACAAGAGACCCAGTACTTC.

The chain uses TRBV5-1 and TRBJ2-5, with 11 bases matching TRBD2. The CDR3 is 14 residues long. Germline assignment: CDR1 SGHRS and CDR2 YFSETQ. V dropped 7 bases and J dropped 4; count of bases not matched to a gene: 6. The CDR3 loop is CASGSGGAVETQYF. CDR3 nucleotide sequence: TGCGCCAGCGGTAGCGGGGGGGCTGTAGAGACCCAGTACTTC.

CDR3 nucleotides: TGCGCCAGCAGCTTGGGGACAGGGGGCACCAATACGCAGTATTTT. Translating it yields CASSLGTGGTNTQYF. V usage is TRBV5-1 and J usage is TRBJ2-3; TRBD1 matches 11 bases. Trimming cost V 0 bases and J 7 bases; bases outside gene matches: 4. Germline-derived CDR1 and CDR2 are SGHRS and YFSETQ. This CDR3 is 15 amino acids long. The entire variable domain, with the rest obtained from reference TRBV5-1 and TRBJ2-3, is as follows: KAGVTQTPRYLIKTRGQQVTLSCSPISGHRSVSWYQQTPGQGLQFLFEYFSETQRNKGNFPGRFSGRQFSNSRSEMNVSTLELGDSALYLCASSLGTGGTNTQYFGPGTRLTVL.

V and J are TRBV18 and TRBJ1-2; D remains ambiguous. The CDR3 spans 13 residues. The germline V and J ends were trimmed by 2 bases and 3 bases, with 7 bases remaining between them. Germline CDR1 KGHSH, CDR2 LQKENI. The chain's CDR3 is CASSPERDYGYTF. CDR3 bases: TGTGCCAGCTCACCAGAACGGGACTATGGCTACACCTTC.

The chain carries TRBV7-2 and TRBJ1-2; TRBD1 aligns across 7 bases. Losses at the gene ends were 3 bases for V and 8 bases for J; bases not matched to a gene: 9. Germline V gene lookup returns CDR1 SGHTA and CDR2 FQGNSA. This CDR3 has 14 residues. The CDR3 DNA reads as TGTGCCAGCAGCTTGGAATGGACAGGTGGGGGCTACACCTTC. Translation gives CASSLEWTGGGYTF.

This rearrangement joins TRBV7-6 to TRBJ2-1; D remains unclear. Trimming removed 3 bases from V and 7 bases from J, with 16 bases in between. The germline CDR1 and CDR2 sequences are SGHVS and FNYEAQ. CDR3 length: 15 amino acids. The CDR3 coding sequence is TGTGCCAGCAGCTTTAGAAGATCAAATTTGAATGAGCAGTTCTTC. As protein: CASSFRRSNLNEQFF.

This clone was seen once. V and J are TRBV7-9 and TRBJ1-1, with D maybe TRBD1 (5 bases). Per the germline V gene, CDR1 is SEHNR and CDR2 is FQNEAQ (reference sequence). The CDR3 is 12 residues long. Trimming took off 5 bases at V and 8 bases at J, with 12 bases between the two ends. The CDR3 here is CASSKEDKEAFF. CDR3 nucleotide sequence: TGTGCCAGCAGCAAAGAGGACAAGGAAGCTTTCTTT.

This chain connects TRBV5-1 to TRBJ1-2; D unresolved. V lost 0 bases and J 8 bases, leaving 11 bases between the germline ends. Germline V gene sequence: CDR1 SGHRS, CDR2 YFSETQ. The CDR3 is 13 amino acids. CDR3: CASSLAREGGYTF. DNA for the CDR3: TGCGCCAGCAGCTTGGCTCGGGAGGGAGGCTACACCTTC.

This clone was picked up a small number of times. The CDR3 region is CASRWGGHLNGYTF. The DNA for the CDR3 is TGTGCCAGTAGGTGGGGGGGGCATTTGAATGGCTACACCTTC. The genes are TRBV19 and TRBJ1-2; D may be TRBD1 (6 bases). This CDR3 has 14 amino acids. V was clipped by 6 bases and J by 6 bases, with 17 bases between them. From germline, CDR1 is LNHDA and CDR2 SQIVND (reference sequence).